This T cell receptor (beta chain) was retrieved from a study of T cells in localized non-small cell lung cancer (TCRdb year 2020). Turning to the overall study: Comparing tumors with uninvolved tumor-adjacent lungs, the study looked at the T cell repertoires of a few hundred patients with early-stage NSCLC. The cohort comprised roughly 230 treatment-naïve NSCLC patients with resected, localized lung tumors. A mean age of around 66 years was recorded for the NSCLC patients, of whom more than 120 were male and 90 to 110 were female. The full study reports these points: Because of the exploratory design, TCR variables were selected using unadjusted p-values without false-discovery rate correction. Uninvolved tumor-adjacent lung showed the highest T cell clonality, higher than tumor, which suggests more focused antigenic responses in the uninvolved tumor-adjacent lung. Higher T cell density in blood was associated with longer overall survival, whereas higher clonality in adjacent lung was associated with shorter survival. Because multi-region tumor sequencing was not performed, intratumor heterogeneity could not be ruled out. A median of roughly 60 of the top 100 tumor clones were detected in paired uninvolved adjacent lung, and 25 to 35 of these tumor clones were also found among the top 100 clones of the paired uninvolved adjacent lung.

V is pruned by 6 bases and J by 5 bases, leaving 14 bases of the junction without a gene match. The CDR3 spans 16 residues, from the cysteine through the phenylalanine. The only DNA kept is the CDR3, 48 bases in frame from the first base. The germline V gene (reference sequence) sets CDR1 to LNHDA and CDR2 to SQIVND. TCR beta CDR3 regions were sequenced from DNA using the immunoSEQ Assay. Regarding the original processing steps: T cell density was computed as TCR beta template counts normalized to usable DNA estimated by amplifying housekeeping genes. Richness was estimated using the preseqR package, with extrapolation to 400,000 templates for PBMC samples and to 120,000 templates for tissue samples. Clonality was calculated as one minus Pielou's evenness. Differential abundance testing on productive amino-acid clonotypes, with a minimum total count of 5 and an alpha of 0.1, was used to identify tissue-enriched TCRs. The Jaccard Index and the Morisita Overlap Index were used to quantify repertoire overlap between compartments. GLIPH clustered TCR beta CDR3s with public tetramer-defined viral CDR3s; viral motifs required at least three viral sequences plus V-gene enrichment. This immuneACCESS table, as held by TCRdb, lists in-frame sequences with V and J called but not all clones. Of the missing ones, under half trace to an unresolved V gene in checked studies; the others have no known cause. The DNA gave D and trimming, while V, J and clone size come from that table. This sample comprises approximately 65,000 clones, around 81% of them detected only once. Roughly 4.5% of the sample comes from the top ten.

As to this clone: Its binding antigen is unknown. Base qualities are not provided; no much larger clone lies one nucleotide away.

At diagnosis, peripheral blood, uninvolved tumor-adjacent lung and tumor were collected and were preserved as a mix of fresh-frozen and FFPE material. For TCR repertoire profiling, blood samples were analyzed as peripheral blood mononuclear cells. The sequence is built from TRBV19 and TRBJ1-1; TRBD1 lines up with 8 middle nucleotides. This sequence was found in a man between 35 and 75 years old with stage II lung adenocarcinoma. The specimen comprised PBMCs, sampled before any cancer treatment. The bases read TGTGCCAGTAGACTAACAGGGGGTACTCCGAGAACTGAAGCTTTCTTT. This encodes CASRLTGGTPRTEAFF.